Given below is one T cell receptor beta chain in context. Its antigen is as yet unknown. The CDR3 is made up of 14 amino acids. The germline gives CDR1 SGHVS, CDR2 FQNEAQ. The germline V and J ends were trimmed by 1 base and 0 bases, with 7 bases remaining between them. TCRdb recomputed calls from the reads with MiXCR, one row per CDR3 protein. The data contain 300,000 or so distinct CDR3 sequences, around 25% of them singletons. These data come from a study of T cell repertoires in cytomegalovirus infection. Background on the study: An indication of both CMV infection and matching HLA type came from public TCR beta signatures.

Study-wide findings and caveats: HLA-C-restricted CMV clonotypes gave the most frequent clonotype in two of eight donors. The cumulative frequency of public TCR beta families identified carriers of CMV plus the relevant HLA.

The genes are TRBV7-8 and TRBJ2-7; D gene unclear. This TCR was recovered from a human donor in good health (CMV status not recorded). Some clones in this sample may be carry-over from other donors' samples. The specimen sequenced was PBMCs. CDR3: CASSLDSSSYEQYF. CDR3 nucleotide sequence: TGTGCCAGCAGCTTAGACAGCAGCTCCTACGAGCAGTACTTC. Drawing the rest from reference TRBV7-8 and TRBJ2-7, the complete variable domain is GAGVSQSPRYKVAKRGQDVALRCDPISGHVSLFWYQQALGQGPEFLTYFQNEAQLDKSGLPSDRFFAERPEGSVSTLKIQRTQQEDSAVYLCASSLDSSSYEQYFGPGTRLTVT.